A single sample is the source of the 25 T cell receptor beta chains below, sequenced in a study of monozygotic twins with inflammatory bowel disease. TCRdb processed the 5' RACE reads again and assigns one entry to each CDR3 protein, with no DNA. The sample has about 140,000 distinct CDR3 sequences; the top ten hold 0.95% to 1.5%. The specimen sequenced was blood. The origin of the receptors is a human donor with ulcerative colitis or Crohn's disease, or a healthy co-twin of an affected twin (not recorded which).

The chain links TRBV28 to TRBJ2-1; absent DNA, TCRdb's TRBD2 call cannot be checked. The CDR3 covers 14 residues. Germline-derived CDR1 and CDR2 are MDHEN and SYDVKM. The CDR3 reads CASSLGGRSNEQFF.

CDR3 sequence: CASSPLFGNSPLHF. The V call is TRBV6-1, the J call TRBJ1-6; without DNA, the TCRdb call of TRBD1 cannot be checked. Germline V gene sequence: CDR1 MNHNS, CDR2 SASEGT. The CDR3 contains 14 residues.

This rearrangement joins TRBV19 to TRBJ2-3; the D call of TRBD1 rests on TCRdb alone, since no DNA is present to check it. This CDR3 is 15 amino acids long. The germline V gene has CDR1 LNHDA and CDR2 SQIVND (reference sequence). The CDR3 is CASGMAGQTTDTQYF.

J is TRBJ2-3 and V is TRBV2; as DNA is missing, the TRBD2 call by TCRdb cannot be tested. Looked up from germline, CDR1 is SNHLY and CDR2 is FYNNEI. The CDR3 runs 14 residues. CDR3 sequence reads: CASSQGPMPDTQYF.

The rearrangement links TRBV5-1 to TRBJ2-7; TCRdb proposes TRBD2, but this gene call is untestable without DNA. CDR1 is SGHRS, CDR2 YFSETQ, per germline. CDR3 length: 18 residues. CDR3: CASSLGGLAGPSSYEQYF.

This chain connects TRBV20-1 to TRBJ1-1; TCRdb designates TRBD1, a call that cannot be tested without DNA. The CDR3 has 14 residues. Germline CDR1 reads DFQATT; CDR2 reads SNEGSKA (reference sequence). The CDR3 loop is CSAMGTRQNTEAFF.

The J gene is TRBJ1-3, the V gene TRBV5-1; the D call of TRBD1 rests on TCRdb alone, since no DNA is present to check it. The CDR3 runs to 16 residues. The germline gives CDR1 SGHRS, CDR2 YFSETQ. CDR3 amino acids: CASSLMDRADGNTIYF.

This chain uses TRBV20-1 with TRBJ2-5; TCRdb indicates TRBD2, and absent DNA this call remains unverified. CDR1 and CDR2 from the germline V gene are DFQATT and SNEGSKA (reference sequence). This CDR3 is 14 amino acids long. CDR3 in amino acids: CSASDPAGEWTQYF.

The chain joins TRBV2 to TRBJ2-1. This CDR3 has 11 residues. Looked up from germline, CDR1 is SNHLY and CDR2 is FYNNEI. CDR3 protein: CASPQGNEQFF.

The chain links TRBV6-5 to TRBJ2-7; TCRdb proposes TRBD2, but this gene call is untestable without DNA. CDR1 is MNHEY and CDR2 is SVGAGI in the germline V gene. This CDR3 has 15 amino acids. The CDR3 here is CASSYWTSGGIEQYF.

This sequence joins TRBV7-2 and TRBJ2-1; TCRdb gives TRBD2 as the D gene, but with no DNA this cannot be confirmed. CDR1 is SGHTA and CDR2 is FQGNSA in the germline V gene. This CDR3 has 17 amino acids. The CDR3 loop reads CASSLGWLAGGYNEQFF.

CDR3: CASSFQGGTGGYTF. The genes are TRBV27 and TRBJ1-2; TCRdb's D call, TRBD1, is unchecked because there is no DNA. This CDR3 comprises 14 residues. CDR1 is MNHEY and CDR2 is SMNVEV in the germline V gene (reference sequence).

The V call is TRBV7-3, the J call TRBJ2-3. Germline CDR1 and CDR2: SGHTA and FQGTGA. The CDR3 is 13 amino acids. The CDR3 here is CASSLTPTDTQYF.

The chain has TRBV18 and TRBJ2-7; TCRdb picks TRBD1, but there is no DNA to check that call. The CDR3 totals 16 residues. Germline CDR1 KGHSH, CDR2 LQKENI. CDR3 in amino acids: CASSPRQGQGYYEQYF.

The V and J genes are TRBV5-8 and TRBJ2-5. Germline lookup yields CDR1 SGHTS and CDR2 YDEGEE. CDR3 length equals 11 residues. CDR3 sequence reads: CASSLVGTQYF.

The V and J genes are TRBV6-2 or TRBV6-3 and TRBJ1-1; TCRdb designates TRBD1, a call that cannot be tested without DNA. This CDR3 spans 11 amino acids. CDR1 is MNHEY and CDR2 is SVGEGT in the germline V gene. This CDR3 is CASSLQGEAFF.

The V and J genes are TRBV27 and TRBJ2-1. CDR3 length: 14 amino acids. From germline, CDR1 is MNHEY and CDR2 SMNVEV (reference sequence). The CDR3 reads CASSSEGSYNEQFF.

The chain employs TRBV6-2 or TRBV6-3 and TRBJ2-1; TCRdb proposes TRBD1, but this gene call is untestable without DNA. Germline loops: CDR1 MNHEY, CDR2 SVGEGT. The CDR3 runs to 15 residues. CDR3 in amino acids: CASSYGAGIYNEQFF.

This chain links TRBV5-6 with TRBJ2-5; TCRdb names TRBD1, which stays unverified in the absence of DNA. The CDR3 spans 17 residues. CDR1 is SGHDT and CDR2 is YYEEEE in the germline V gene. The CDR3 here is CASSEIPGQGVVETQYF.

The chain recombines TRBV20-1 with TRBJ2-1; with no DNA, the TCRdb D assignment of TRBD1 cannot be verified. This CDR3 contains 15 residues. Per the germline V gene, CDR1 is DFQATT and CDR2 is SNEGSKA (reference sequence). This CDR3 is CSAGDWDRLYNEQFF.

V and J are TRBV10-2 and TRBJ1-4; TCRdb outputs TRBD1, but without DNA this stays unchecked. The CDR3 sequence is 15 residues long. CDR1 is WSHSY and CDR2 is SAAADI in the germline V gene. The CDR3 loop reads CASSEGQVPNEKLFF.

V is TRBV3-1 and J is TRBJ2-3; as DNA is missing, the TRBD2 call by TCRdb cannot be tested. The CDR3 covers 17 residues. Germline lookup yields CDR1 LGHDT and CDR2 YNNKEL (reference sequence). CDR3 residues: CASSPKPPGAGADTQYF.

The chain combines TRBV6-5 with TRBJ2-5; TCRdb picks TRBD2, but there is no DNA to check that call. The germline V gene encodes CDR1 MNHEY and CDR2 SVGAGI. This CDR3 has 12 amino acids. The CDR3 sequence is CASSSGRETQYF.

The chain uses TRBV20-1 and TRBJ2-2; TCRdb designates TRBD2, a call that cannot be tested without DNA. The CDR3 runs 14 residues. Germline values: CDR1 DFQATT, CDR2 SNEGSKA (reference sequence). CDR3 in amino acids: CSARAGVGTGELFF.

The chain uses TRBV20-1 and TRBJ1-6. CDR1 is DFQATT and CDR2 is SNEGSKA in the germline V gene (reference sequence). This CDR3 region has 14 residues. CDR3 sequence: CSATRVPLNSPLHF.